The 25 T cell receptor beta chains below all came from one sample that was sequenced in a study of response to subunit inactivated influenza vaccine. TCRdb redid the calling of the RT-PCR reads with MiXCR, one entry per CDR3 protein. The sample records around 750,000 distinct CDR3 sequences, about 20% being singletons. The material was PBMCs from blood, obtained around 5 days after vaccination. These TCRs come from a middle-aged man who received an inactivated influenza vaccine.

This clonotype occurred a few times. This rearrangement joins TRBV7-8 to TRBJ2-5; D is perhaps TRBD1 (5 bases). Trimming cost V 4 bases and J 0 bases, with 21 bases left between them. Germline CDR1 reads SGHVS; CDR2 reads FQNEAQ. The CDR3 loop spans 18 amino acids. CDR3 sequence reads: CASSSLTEKTENQETQYF. The CDR3 bases are TGTGCCAGCAGCTCACTAACCGAAAAGACAGAGAACCAAGAGACCCAGTACTTC.

The chain links TRBV9 to TRBJ1-2; D unclear. The length of the CDR3 is 11 residues. CDR1 and CDR2 (germline): SGDLS, YYNGEE. Trimming took off 0 bases at V and 14 bases at J, with 11 bases between the two ends. As DNA, the CDR3 is TGTGCCAGCAGCGTAGGGGGTCCATTAACCTTC. Its translation is CASSVGGPLTF.

This clonotype was seen ten or more times. The chain uses TRBV29-1 and TRBJ2-1; no definite D call. The germline CDR1 and CDR2 sequences are SQVTM and ANQGSEA. The CDR3 spans 16 residues. V was shortened by 3 bases and J by 4 bases, with 19 bases between the two germline ends. The CDR3 bases are TGCAGCGTTGAGTTTTCGGGCCTAGGAAGTTACAATGAGCAGTTCTTC. It yields the protein CSVEFSGLGSYNEQFF.

This clonotype was observed a handful of times. The chain uses TRBV9 and TRBJ2-7; D is unresolved. The CDR3 totals 12 residues. Trimming took 0 bases from V and 7 from J, leaving 8 bases between them. Germline CDR1 SGDLS, CDR2 YYNGEE. The CDR3 nucleotides are TGTGCCAGCAGCGTAGCTTTTGGGGAGCAGTACTTC. Encoded protein: CASSVAFGEQYF.

The rearrangement links TRBV6-6 to TRBJ2-5; 7 bases are a match to TRBD2. The germline CDR1 and CDR2 sequences are MNHNY and SVGAGI (reference sequence). Trimming cost V 4 bases and J 4 bases; bases outside gene matches: 3. This CDR3 spans 13 amino acids. As DNA, the CDR3 is TGTGCCAGCAGTTGGGAGGGACGAGAGACCCAGTACTTC. Amino acids: CASSWEGRETQYF.

This clonotype has just a few counts. The V gene is TRBV20-1, the J gene TRBJ2-1; 10 positions agree with TRBD2. From germline, CDR1 is DFQATT and CDR2 SNEGSKA (reference sequence). V shed 2 bases, J shed 0 bases, and the junction held 10 bases outside the gene matches. The CDR3 length is 18 residues. As DNA, the CDR3 is TGCAGTGCTAGACGTTTCCCTAGCGGGGGCCACTCCTACAATGAGCAGTTCTTC. Protein sequence: CSARRFPSGGHSYNEQFF.

The chain carries TRBV20-1 and TRBJ1-1; 8 bases match TRBD1. The CDR3 sequence is 15 residues long. CDR1 is DFQATT and CDR2 is SNEGSKA in the germline V gene (reference sequence). With V trimmed by 3 bases and J by 2 bases, 8 bases remained unmatched. The CDR3 reads CSARAPGQGNTEAFF. The CDR3 nucleotides read TGCAGTGCTAGGGCCCCCGGACAGGGAAACACTGAAGCTTTCTTT.

The rearrangement joins TRBV19 to TRBJ1-5; possibly TRBD1 for D (5 bases). Germline V gene data show CDR1 as LNHDA and CDR2 as SQIVND (reference sequence). The CDR3 has 14 amino acids. Trimming pared 6 bases from V and 6 bases from J, leaving 15 bases between. Here the CDR3 reads CASSDSGRGQPQHF. The DNA for the CDR3 is TGTGCCAGTAGCGATTCGGGACGAGGTCAGCCCCAGCATTTT.

The chain links TRBV12-3 or TRBV12-4 to TRBJ1-1; 8 bases match TRBD1. This CDR3 contains 12 residues. The V and J ends lost 6 bases and 5 bases, in that order; junction bases with no gene match: 2. The CDR3 is CASRWTGTEAFF. CDR3 coding DNA: TGTGCCAGCAGATGGACAGGGACTGAAGCTTTCTTT.

The rearrangement uses TRBV6-1 and TRBJ2-1; 9 nucleotides align to TRBD2. The CDR3 is 17 amino acids. With 4 bases clipped from V and 2 bases from J, the junction kept 9 bases outside the gene matches. Germline lookup yields CDR1 MNHNS and CDR2 SASEGT. This chain's CDR3 is CASSGSQASGAYNEQFF. CDR3 sequence (DNA): TGTGCCAGCAGTGGCTCACAGGCTAGCGGGGCCTACAATGAGCAGTTCTTC.

The J gene is TRBJ2-3, the V gene TRBV10-3; D uncertain. The V end was cut by 2 bases, the J end by 0 bases, with 6 bases between. This CDR3 is 14 amino acids long. Per the germline V gene, CDR1 is ENHRY and CDR2 is SYGVKD. The CDR3 protein is CAISEPPSTDTQYF. The CDR3 region has the DNA TGTGCCATCAGTGAGCCTCCTAGCACAGATACGCAGTATTTT.

This chain uses TRBV10-3 with TRBJ2-1; D uncertain. This CDR3 is built from 12 residues. In germline, CDR1 is ENHRY, CDR2 SYGVKD. V lost 4 bases and J lost 3, with 4 bases in between. In nucleotides, the CDR3 is TGTGCCATCAGTGGCGGCTACAATGAGCAGTTCTTC. Its translation is CAISGGYNEQFF.

The chain recombines TRBV4-3 with TRBJ2-7; TRBD2 matches at 14 bases. The CDR3 has 16 amino acids. CDR1 and CDR2 (germline): LGHNA, YSLEER. Trimming at V came to 0 bases and at J to 5 bases, leaving 3 bases not matched to a gene. The CDR3 spells CASSQDPGLAGDEQYF. The DNA for the CDR3 is TGCGCCAGCAGCCAAGATCCGGGACTAGCGGGAGACGAGCAGTACTTC.

This clonotype has more than one count but fewer than ten. The junction departs from the called germline gene at one end, perhaps through a read error. The chain couples TRBV6-5 to TRBJ2-1; D gene ambiguous. Germline lookup yields CDR1 MNHEY and CDR2 SVGAGI. The CDR3 sequence is 11 residues long. CDR3 region: CASSRKGPLVF. The CDR3 DNA is TGTGCCAGCAGTCGGAAAGGGCCCCTGGTCTTC.

This clonotype was observed a few times. The chain has TRBV6-1 and TRBJ1-1, with 9 bases fitting TRBD1. Trimming at V came to 6 bases and at J to 8 bases, leaving 7 bases not matched to a gene. Germline V lookup: CDR1 MNHNS, CDR2 SASEGT. This CDR3 spans 13 amino acids. CDR3 residues: CASRTGQGREAFF. DNA of the CDR3: TGTGCCAGCAGAACCGGACAGGGGAGGGAAGCTTTCTTT.

This clonotype was detected ten times or more. The V and J genes are TRBV29-1 and TRBJ2-3; 9 bases fit TRBD2. The CDR3 spans 12 residues. V was pared by 5 bases and J by 13 bases, with 10 bases of the junction left unmatched. Germline CDR1 reads SQVTM; CDR2 reads ANQGSEA. The CDR3 DNA follows: TGCAGCGTTCACACCGGGACTAGCTCAGAGTATTTT. Its protein is CSVHTGTSSEYF.

This sequence joins TRBV25-1 and TRBJ1-4; perhaps TRBD1 as D (6 bases). The length of the CDR3 is 15 residues. The germline V and J ends were trimmed by 2 bases and 6 bases, with 13 bases remaining between them. Germline V lookup: CDR1 MGHDK, CDR2 SYGVNS. The CDR3 loop is CASSELTGRDEKLFF. CDR3 sequence (DNA): TGTGCCAGCAGTGAACTTACAGGGCGGGATGAAAAACTGTTTTTT.

This clonotype was seen a handful of times. The CDR3 protein is CAWSVLQAGELFF. The CDR3 DNA sequence: TGTGCCTGGAGTGTATTACAGGCCGGGGAGCTGTTTTTT. This chain uses TRBV30 with TRBJ2-2; the D gene is possibly TRBD1 (5 bases). Germline V gene lookup returns CDR1 GTSNPN and CDR2 SVGIG (reference sequence). CDR3 length: 13 residues. Between the trimmed V and J ends, which lost 0 bases and 6 bases, there was a span of 8 bases.

To note about this clonotype: A single base separates this from a much larger clone, so it may be a read error. The conserved phenylalanine or tryptophan normally closing the CDR3 is absent here, so this likely arose from a read error. The chain is built from TRBV6-2 or TRBV6-3 and TRBJ2-7; possibly TRBD1 for D (6 bases). V lost 6 bases to trimming and J lost 4 bases, with 10 bases between them. CDR1 and CDR2 (germline): MNHEY, SVGEGT. The CDR3 is made up of 12 amino acids. The DNA of the CDR3 is TGTGCCAGCAGCCGACAGGATTACGAGCAGTACTTA. This translates into CASSRQDYEQYL.

The chain employs TRBV20-1 and TRBJ2-7; possible D gene TRBD1, 5 bases. This CDR3 is 12 amino acids long. Germline V gene data show CDR1 as DFQATT and CDR2 as SNEGSKA (reference sequence). V shed 4 bases and J shed 2 bases, with 9 bases lying between them. Written as DNA, the CDR3 is TGCAGTGCTAAAGGACATGCCTACGAGCAGTACTTC. Residues: CSAKGHAYEQYF.

The CDR3 DNA sequence: TGCAGTGCTAGAGATTCGTATAGTTATGAGCAGTTCTTC. Its protein product is CSARDSYSYEQFF. This chain uses TRBV20-1 with TRBJ2-1; the D is unclear. V lost 0 bases to trimming and J lost 8 bases, with 11 bases between them. CDR1 and CDR2 from the germline V gene are DFQATT and SNEGSKA (reference sequence). The CDR3 is 13 residues long.

This clonotype was picked up many times. This chain uses TRBV4-3 with TRBJ2-1; D is uncertain. The CDR3 length is 18 residues. Looked up from germline, CDR1 is LGHNA and CDR2 is YSLEER. The V end lost 1 base, the J end lost 6 bases, and 22 bases lay between the germline ends. This CDR3 reads CASSQATPELAGRNEQFF. DNA of the CDR3: TGCGCCAGCAGCCAAGCCACCCCCGAGTTGGCAGGACGCAATGAGCAGTTCTTC.

The chain combines TRBV20-1 with TRBJ1-5, with D perhaps TRBD1 (6 bases). The ends were cut back, 1 base at V and 7 bases at J, with 14 bases in the middle. The germline CDR1 and CDR2 sequences are DFQATT and SNEGSKA (reference sequence). The CDR3 sequence is 14 residues long. The CDR3: CSARVARGGQPQHF. The DNA of the CDR3 is TGCAGTGCTAGAGTGGCCAGGGGCGGGCAGCCCCAGCATTTT.

This clonotype has more than one count but fewer than ten. The chain links TRBV6-2 or TRBV6-3 to TRBJ2-7; D remains ambiguous. The CDR3 loop spans 12 amino acids. Germline V gene sequence: CDR1 MNHEY, CDR2 SVGEGT. The V and J ends lost 2 bases and 3 bases respectively, with 5 bases between them. CDR3 nucleotides: TGTGCCAGCAGTTACAGCTACTACGAGCAGTACTTC. It yields the protein CASSYSYYEQYF.

This clonotype was counted a few times. This sequence joins TRBV6-1 and TRBJ2-5, with a possible D match to TRBD2 (6 bases). The V end lost 2 bases, the J end lost 4 bases, and 14 bases lay between the germline ends. The germline V gene encodes CDR1 MNHNS and CDR2 SASEGT. The length of the CDR3 is 15 residues. CDR3 sequence (DNA): TGTGCCAGCAGTGAATATCGGGGAGCGGGAGAGACCCAGTACTTC. As protein: CASSEYRGAGETQYF.